The clone carrying this T cell receptor (beta chain) is a singleton in its sample. This entry belongs to a study of shared clonotypes between healthy human individuals. The CDR3 runs to 14 residues. V lost 8 bases, J lost 9 bases, and 11 bases stayed unmatched. CDR1 and CDR2 from the germline V gene are MRHNA and SNTAGT. Each cell subset's genomic DNA was divided evenly among several immunoSEQ plates. Measured with immunoSEQ multiplex PCR; TCRdb has only the in-frame clones, and not every one. The table records approximately 1,500,000 clones, 95% to 99% of them present only once. The chain is built from TRBV6-4 and TRBJ1-5, with 9 positions matching TRBD1. The TCR sequence derives from a man younger than 45 in good health. Sequencing was performed on naive CD4+ T cells sorted from blood. The sample's subset: CD45RA+ positively selected. CDR3 DNA sequence: TGTGCCAGCGGCAACCTGACAGGGGGAAGGCCCCAGCATTTT. Translating it yields CASGNLTGGRPQHF.